This T cell receptor beta chain appears in the sequencing data of a study of blood T cells in healthy people across ages. In germline, CDR1 is MGHRA, CDR2 YSYEKL. Trimming removed 1 base from V and 0 bases from J, with 10 bases in between. The CDR3 contains 16 residues. This clonotype was picked up a small number of times. The authors ran a second PCR of roughly 6 to 11 cycles using a sample-barcoded 5' primer and a J-beta primer mix. TCRdb used MiXCR to reprocess the 5' RACE reads, holding one entry per CDR3 protein. The table records 800,000 or so distinct CDR3 sequences, around half of them present only once.

The chain uses TRBV4-1 and TRBJ2-1; D is unresolved. Sequencing was done on a sample of blood. The receptor's source is a man older than 75 in good health. The CDR3 DNA follows: TGCGCCAGCAGCCAAGTTCCTGTTAGCTCCTACAATGAGCAGTTCTTC. This sequence encodes CASSQVPVSSYNEQFF.